This T cell receptor (beta chain) was captured by sequencing in a study of memory CD4+ T cells and cytomegalovirus serostatus. At the level of the study: Healthy Belgian adult donors included about nine CMV-positive and 24 CMV-negative people.

The study's findings and limits: CMV serostatus prediction reached median AUC approximately 0.96, or 0.89 with US-trained model. Suggested: most of the CMV-linked TCR signature lies in CD4+ memory cells.

Worth noting for this clone: The antigen remains undetermined.

The assay was immunoSEQ multiplex PCR, and TCRdb's table has in-frame clones only and misses some. Of around 49,000 clones in the sample, roughly three quarters are singletons; the top ten hold approximately 0.7%. The sort gate was single viable CD3+CD4+CD8-CD45RO+ cells for memory CD4+ T cells. Serostatus was set by detecting CMV pp150, pp28, p38, p52 IgG. The CDR3 is made up of 14 amino acids. Germline-derived CDR1 and CDR2 are SNHLY and FYNNEI. Trimming removed 10 bases at V and 1 base at J, with 13 bases between. Sequences were obtained from memory CD4+ T cells from blood. The source of this sequence is an adult in good health and CMV-seronegative. The chain combines TRBV2 with TRBJ2-2, with D tentatively TRBD1 (5 bases). The CDR3 DNA is TGTGCCACCTCGAGACAGCTGAACACCGGGGAGCTGTTTTTT. This encodes CATSRQLNTGELFF.